These T cell receptor beta chains were read from a single sample in a study of patients and donors after allogeneic stem cell transplantation. TCRdb fed the RT-PCR reads into MiXCR, producing one record per CDR3 protein. The profile shows fewer than 75,000 distinct CDR3 sequences, about 14% of them singletons. The specimen was blood, either unsorted or a sorted T cell fraction (not recorded which). The receptors come from a human donor who was either an allogeneic HSCT recipient or a stem cell or donor lymphocyte infusion donor (not recorded which). It is not recorded whose cells these are; they may come from a transplant donor. The CDR3 runs from the conserved cysteine through the conserved F or W. D genes are given only for firm matches. Some rows have no size entry. The others give once, few or many, or a class for an expanded clone.

v_gene: TRBV14; abundance: .; j_gene: TRBJ2-5; d_gene: .; len: 13; CDR3nt: TGTGCCAGCAGCCCGGGACTGGAAGAGACCCAGTACTTC; CDR3aa: CASSPGLEETQYF
v_gene: TRBV5-1; abundance: .; j_gene: TRBJ2-5; d_gene: .; len: 13; CDR3nt: TGCGCCAGCAGCGAGGCGGATCAAGAGACCCAGTACTTC; CDR3aa: CASSEADQETQYF
v_gene: TRBV4-2; abundance: few; j_gene: TRBJ2-7; d_gene: .; len: 19; CDR3nt: TGTGCCAGCAGCCAAGATGCTCCAACAGCAGGAACCTTCTCCTACGAGCAGTACTTC; CDR3aa: CASSQDAPTAGTFSYEQYF
v_gene: TRBV27; abundance: few; j_gene: TRBJ2-3; d_gene: TRBD2; len: 14; CDR3nt: TGTGCCAGCAGTTTTTTCGGGAGGGACATGACGCAGTATTTT; CDR3aa: CASSFFGRDMTQYF
v_gene: TRBV30; abundance: many; j_gene: TRBJ2-1; d_gene: TRBD2; len: 14; CDR3nt: TGTGCCTGGAGTATCTGGACTAGCGATAATGAGCAGTTCTTC; CDR3aa: CAWSIWTSDNEQFF
v_gene: TRBV29-1; abundance: many; j_gene: TRBJ1-1; d_gene: .; len: 14; CDR3nt: TGCAGCGTCCGTCCACTGCTTGTGAACACTGAAGCTTTCTTT; CDR3aa: CSVRPLLVNTEAFF
v_gene: TRBV11-3; abundance: .; j_gene: TRBJ2-1; d_gene: .; len: 13; CDR3nt: TGTGCCAGCAGCTTATACCCCTACAATGAGCAGTTCTTC; CDR3aa: CASSLYPYNEQFF
v_gene: TRBV24-1; abundance: .; j_gene: TRBJ2-1; d_gene: .; len: 16; CDR3nt: TGTGCCACCAGTGGGATAGCGTACAGCTCCTACAATGAGCAGTTCTTC; CDR3aa: CATSGIAYSSYNEQFF
v_gene: TRBV25-1; abundance: .; j_gene: TRBJ2-7; d_gene: .; len: 18; CDR3nt: TGTGCCAGCAGTGAATCGCACCCCAATTGGTACGGAAACTACGAGCAGTACTTC; CDR3aa: CASSESHPNWYGNYEQYF
v_gene: TRBV29-1; abundance: .; j_gene: TRBJ2-1; d_gene: TRBD1; len: 12; CDR3nt: TGCAGCGGAGAGAGGGGGCACAATGAGCAGTTCTTC; CDR3aa: CSGERGHNEQFF
v_gene: TRBV15; abundance: many; j_gene: TRBJ1-2; d_gene: TRBD1; len: 12; CDR3nt: TGTGCCACCAGCGGGACAGGGTTTGGCTACACCTTC; CDR3aa: CATSGTGFGYTF
v_gene: TRBV11-2; abundance: few; j_gene: TRBJ2-1; d_gene: TRBD1; len: 15; CDR3nt: TGTGCCAGCAGCTTCCACGTGTACAGGGGAAATGAGCAGTTCTTC; CDR3aa: CASSFHVYRGNEQFF
v_gene: TRBV3-1; abundance: few; j_gene: TRBJ2-7; d_gene: .; len: 14; CDR3nt: TGTGCCAGCAGCCAAGACAGGGGCTCCTACGAGCAGTACTTC; CDR3aa: CASSQDRGSYEQYF
v_gene: TRBV12-3/TRBV12-4; abundance: many; j_gene: TRBJ2-7; d_gene: TRBD2; len: 14; CDR3nt: TGTGCCAGCCGGTCTAGCGGGAACTCCTACGAGCAGTACTTC; CDR3aa: CASRSSGNSYEQYF
v_gene: TRBV6-5; abundance: many; j_gene: TRBJ1-2; d_gene: .; len: 13; CDR3nt: TGTGCCAGCAGCCCTAGCCACGGGTATGGCTACACCTTC; CDR3aa: CASSPSHGYGYTF
v_gene: TRBV5-4; abundance: .; j_gene: TRBJ2-1; d_gene: TRBD2; len: 14; CDR3nt: TGTGCCAGCAGCACTAGCGGGAGAGTCGGTGAGCAGTTCTTC; CDR3aa: CASSTSGRVGEQFF
v_gene: TRBV9; abundance: few; j_gene: TRBJ2-5; d_gene: TRBD2; len: 15; CDR3nt: TGTGCCAGCAGCGTGGCTAGCGGGAGCTTTGAGACCCAGTACTTC; CDR3aa: CASSVASGSFETQYF
v_gene: TRBV20-1; abundance: many; j_gene: TRBJ2-5; d_gene: .; len: 12; CDR3nt: TGCAGTGCTAGAGGCAGAATGGAGACCCAGTACTTC; CDR3aa: CSARGRMETQYF
v_gene: TRBV3-1; abundance: many; j_gene: TRBJ2-3; d_gene: .; len: 13; CDR3nt: TGTGCCAGCAGCCAAGTAGGAGCAGATACGCAGTATTTT; CDR3aa: CASSQVGADTQYF
v_gene: TRBV6-6; abundance: few; j_gene: TRBJ1-3; d_gene: .; len: 15; CDR3nt: TGTGCCAGCAGTTACTGGGCGATCTCTGGAAACACCATATATTTT; CDR3aa: CASSYWAISGNTIYF
v_gene: TRBV5-1; abundance: few; j_gene: TRBJ2-7; d_gene: .; len: 14; CDR3nt: TGCGCCAGCACAGGGCTCGGTCCCTTCTACGAGCAGTACTTC; CDR3aa: CASTGLGPFYEQYF
v_gene: TRBV13; abundance: .; j_gene: TRBJ2-3; d_gene: .; len: 12; CDR3nt: TGTGCCAGCAGCTTAACAGGAGATACGCAGTATTTT; CDR3aa: CASSLTGDTQYF
v_gene: TRBV15; abundance: .; j_gene: TRBJ2-5; d_gene: .; len: 14; CDR3nt: TGTGCCACCAGCAGAGATTCTGCTCAAGAGACCCAGTACTTC; CDR3aa: CATSRDSAQETQYF
v_gene: TRBV14; abundance: few; j_gene: TRBJ2-7; d_gene: .; len: 14; CDR3nt: TGTGCCAGCAGCCAAGAGCCTTGGTTTTACGAGCAGTACTTC; CDR3aa: CASSQEPWFYEQYF
v_gene: TRBV6-1; abundance: .; j_gene: TRBJ1-1; d_gene: .; len: 11; CDR3nt: TGTGCCAGCAGGTTCATGGAAGGAGCTTTCTTT; CDR3aa: CASRFMEGAFF
v_gene: TRBV7-7; abundance: .; j_gene: TRBJ2-2; d_gene: .; len: 19; CDR3nt: TGTGCTAGCAGCCTCTTGGGAGGCAACGCCGGTCCGAACACCGGGGAGCTGTTTTTT; CDR3aa: CASSLLGGNAGPNTGELFF
v_gene: TRBV29-1; abundance: .; j_gene: TRBJ2-1; d_gene: .; len: 11; CDR3nt: TGCAGCGTTGATGTGGGGGCGGGGCAGTTCTTC; CDR3aa: CSVDVGAGQFF
v_gene: TRBV20-1; abundance: many; j_gene: TRBJ1-2; d_gene: .; len: 16; CDR3nt: TGCAGTGCTAGAGATACCCCACAGGTCACCTTCTATGGCTACACCTTC; CDR3aa: CSARDTPQVTFYGYTF
v_gene: TRBV29-1; abundance: few; j_gene: TRBJ2-1; d_gene: TRBD2; len: 15; CDR3nt: TGCAGCGTTGAAGATAACCAGCGGGAGAGGAATGAGCAGTTCTTC; CDR3aa: CSVEDNQRERNEQFF
v_gene: TRBV6-5; abundance: .; j_gene: TRBJ2-2; d_gene: .; len: 13; CDR3nt: TGTGCCAGCAGTTACGTGAACACCGGGGAGCTGTTTTTT; CDR3aa: CASSYVNTGELFF
v_gene: TRBV4-1; abundance: .; j_gene: TRBJ2-2; d_gene: TRBD1; len: 17; CDR3nt: TGCGCCAGCAGCCCAGACAGGGGAACGGAGGACACCGGGGAGCTGTTTTTT; CDR3aa: CASSPDRGTEDTGELFF
v_gene: TRBV29-1; abundance: .; j_gene: TRBJ2-1; d_gene: TRBD1; len: 15; CDR3nt: TGCAGCGTTGATCGATCAGGGGGTTACTACAATGAGCAGTTCTTC; CDR3aa: CSVDRSGGYYNEQFF
v_gene: TRBV9; abundance: .; j_gene: TRBJ2-1; d_gene: .; len: 10; CDR3nt: TGTGCCAGCAGCGGGTACGAGCAGTTCTTC; CDR3aa: CASSGYEQFF
v_gene: TRBV7-3; abundance: few; j_gene: TRBJ2-1; d_gene: .; len: 17; CDR3nt: TGTGCCAGCAGCTTAACCCCCACAGGCGAGGACTACAATGAGCAGTTCTTC; CDR3aa: CASSLTPTGEDYNEQFF
v_gene: TRBV21-1; abundance: many; j_gene: TRBJ1-1; d_gene: .; len: 18; CDR3nt: TGTGCCAGCAGCAAAGCAGGGTGTGAGGAACAGGGGGCCACTGAAGCTTTCTTT; CDR3aa: CASSKAGCEEQGATEAFF
v_gene: TRBV20-1; abundance: .; j_gene: TRBJ1-6; d_gene: .; len: 13; CDR3nt: TGCAGTGCTAGAATCCAGGGGAAGGGGTCTTTCCACTTT; CDR3aa: CSARIQGKGSFHF
v_gene: TRBV7-9; abundance: .; j_gene: TRBJ2-7; d_gene: .; len: 15; CDR3nt: TGTGCCAGCAGCTCTCCTATAGCGGAAACCTACGAGCAGTACTTC; CDR3aa: CASSSPIAETYEQYF
v_gene: TRBV28; abundance: .; j_gene: TRBJ2-7; d_gene: .; len: 14; CDR3nt: TGTGCCAGCACCCCGGGCGGGGGACACTACGAGCAGTACTTC; CDR3aa: CASTPGGGHYEQYF
v_gene: TRBV27; abundance: .; j_gene: TRBJ2-7; d_gene: TRBD1; len: 14; CDR3nt: TGTGCCAGCAGTTCAACGGGACAGATCTACGAGCAGTACTTC; CDR3aa: CASSSTGQIYEQYF
v_gene: TRBV3-1; abundance: few; j_gene: TRBJ2-7; d_gene: .; len: 16; CDR3nt: TGTGCCAGCAGCCAAGGATCTCGGGCGGCGCTCTACGAGCAGTACTTC; CDR3aa: CASSQGSRAALYEQYF
v_gene: TRBV11-3; abundance: many; j_gene: TRBJ2-3; d_gene: TRBD1; len: 17; CDR3nt: TGTGCCAGCAGCCCCCAACTCGGGACAGGGAAAACAGATACGCAGTATTTT; CDR3aa: CASSPQLGTGKTDTQYF
v_gene: TRBV24-1; abundance: many; j_gene: TRBJ2-2; d_gene: TRBD1; len: 16; CDR3nt: TGTGCCACCAGTGATTTGGGACAGGGGCGGACCGGGGAGCTGTTTTTT; CDR3aa: CATSDLGQGRTGELFF
v_gene: TRBV12-3/TRBV12-4; abundance: .; j_gene: TRBJ2-1; d_gene: .; len: 15; CDR3nt: TGTGCCAGCAGCCCCGGGTTCCTTACGTACAATGAGCAGTTCTTC; CDR3aa: CASSPGFLTYNEQFF
v_gene: TRBV7-6; abundance: .; j_gene: TRBJ2-1; d_gene: .; len: 11; CDR3nt: TGTGCCAGCAGCTTAGCTAGTGAGCAGTTCTTC; CDR3aa: CASSLASEQFF
v_gene: TRBV3-1; abundance: many; j_gene: TRBJ2-7; d_gene: TRBD2; len: 15; CDR3nt: TGTGCCAGCAGCCAAGAACTAGCGGGAGACTACGAGCAGTACTTC; CDR3aa: CASSQELAGDYEQYF
v_gene: TRBV11-2; abundance: many; j_gene: TRBJ2-5; d_gene: .; len: 16; CDR3nt: TGTGCCAGCAGCCCCAGCAGGCTCGCGGTACAAGAGACCCAGTACTTC; CDR3aa: CASSPSRLAVQETQYF
v_gene: TRBV13; abundance: few; j_gene: TRBJ2-1; d_gene: .; len: 19; CDR3nt: TGTGCCAGCAGCTCCCGACGCCTTTGGAGGGGGAGCTCCTACAATGAGCAGTTCTTC; CDR3aa: CASSSRRLWRGSSYNEQFF
v_gene: TRBV3-1; abundance: few; j_gene: TRBJ2-1; d_gene: .; len: 12; CDR3nt: TGTGCCAGCAGCCAAGATGAGTATGAGCAGTTCTTC; CDR3aa: CASSQDEYEQFF
v_gene: TRBV7-9; abundance: few; j_gene: TRBJ2-1; d_gene: TRBD2; len: 16; CDR3nt: TGTGCCAGCAGCCGAAGACTAGCGGGAGGGGAAAATGAGCAGTTCTTC; CDR3aa: CASSRRLAGGENEQFF
v_gene: TRBV5-1; abundance: .; j_gene: TRBJ2-3; d_gene: TRBD2; len: 17; CDR3nt: TGCGCCAGCAGCTTGGCCGGCGCTAGCGGGATGGCAGATACGCAGTATTTT; CDR3aa: CASSLAGASGMADTQYF
v_gene: TRBV7-2; abundance: .; j_gene: TRBJ1-5; d_gene: .; len: 13; CDR3nt: TGTGCCAGCAGCTCTGAATTGGATCAGCCCCAGCATTTT; CDR3aa: CASSSELDQPQHF
v_gene: TRBV10-3; abundance: many; j_gene: TRBJ2-5; d_gene: .; len: 16; CDR3nt: TGTGCCATCAGTTCCTTCGGGTGGAGCAAACAAGAGACCCAGTACTTC; CDR3aa: CAISSFGWSKQETQYF
v_gene: TRBV6-1; abundance: few; j_gene: TRBJ1-1; d_gene: .; len: 13; CDR3nt: TGTGCCATCAAGGGGACCCTGAACACTGAAGCTTTCTTT; CDR3aa: CAIKGTLNTEAFF
v_gene: TRBV7-8; abundance: .; j_gene: TRBJ1-1; d_gene: .; len: 15; CDR3nt: TGTGCCAGCAGCTTAGCGGCCCAGGGAAGGACTGAAGCTTTCTTT; CDR3aa: CASSLAAQGRTEAFF